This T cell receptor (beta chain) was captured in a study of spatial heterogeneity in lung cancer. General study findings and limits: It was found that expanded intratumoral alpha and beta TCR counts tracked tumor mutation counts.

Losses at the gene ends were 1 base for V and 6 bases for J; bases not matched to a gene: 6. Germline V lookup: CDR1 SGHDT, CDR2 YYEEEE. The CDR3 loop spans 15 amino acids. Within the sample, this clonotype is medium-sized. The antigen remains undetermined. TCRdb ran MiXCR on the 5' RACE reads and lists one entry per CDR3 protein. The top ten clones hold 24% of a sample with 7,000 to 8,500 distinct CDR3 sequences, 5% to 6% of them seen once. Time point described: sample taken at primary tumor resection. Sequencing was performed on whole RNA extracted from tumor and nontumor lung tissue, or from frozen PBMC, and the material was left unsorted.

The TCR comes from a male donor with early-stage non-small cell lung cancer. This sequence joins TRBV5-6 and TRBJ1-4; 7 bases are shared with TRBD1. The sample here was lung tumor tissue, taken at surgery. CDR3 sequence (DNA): TGTGCCAGCAGCTTGACACCAGGGGGGGATGAAAAACTGTTTTTT. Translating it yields CASSLTPGGDEKLFF.